These 15 T cell receptor beta chains were all obtained from the same sample, sequenced in a study of cytomegalovirus exposure and HLA in healthy donors. Sequenced by immunoSEQ multiplex PCR; TCRdb stores in-frame clones only, minus some. The sample lists 150,000 or so clones, 80% to 90% occurring once. The sequencing sample was made of PBMCs. These TCRs come from a woman aged 25-40 years in good health and CMV-seronegative.

CDR3: CASRLGVVSTDTQYF. The CDR3, as DNA: TGTGCCAGCCGCTTAGGGGTAGTTAGCACAGATACGCAGTATTTT. The rearrangement links TRBV27 to TRBJ2-3; possibly TRBD1 for D (5 bases). Trimming removed 8 bases at V and 0 bases at J, with 15 bases between. CDR1 is MNHEY and CDR2 is SMNVEV in the germline V gene (reference sequence). There are 15 residues in the CDR3.

This chain joins TRBV9 and TRBJ1-6, with D possibly being TRBD1 (6 bases). The CDR3 contains 12 residues. Trimming removed 3 bases at V and 14 bases at J, with 12 bases between. Germline loops: CDR1 SGDLS, CDR2 YYNGEE. CDR3 nucleotides: TGTGCCAGCAGCGCCACAGGGTCCTCCCTCCACTTT. Translation: CASSATGSSLHF. Using reference TRBV9 and TRBJ1-6 for the parts outside the CDR3, the full variable domain is DSGVTQTPKHLITATGQRVTLRCSPRSGDLSVYWYQQSLDQGLQFLIQYYNGEERAKGNILERFSAQQFPDLHSELNLSSLELGDSALYFCASSATGSSLHFGNGTRLTVT.

The CDR3 DNA sequence: TGTGCCAGCAGCCCCGACTCAGGGGTCTACGAGCAGTACTTC. This codes for CASSPDSGVYEQYF. The chain couples TRBV7-6 to TRBJ2-7; TRBD1 might be the D (6 bases). The germline V gene has CDR1 SGHVS and CDR2 FNYEAQ. This CDR3 is 14 amino acids long. The V and J ends lost 5 bases and 3 bases respectively, with 14 bases between them. Full variable domain (rest looked up from reference TRBV7-6 and TRBJ2-7): GAGVSQSPRYKVTKRGQDVALRCDPISGHVSLYWYRQALGQGPEFLTYFNYEAQQDKSGLPNDRFSAERPEGSISTLTIQRTEQRDSAMYRCASSPDSGVYEQYFGPGTRLTVT.

The V gene is TRBV5-4, the J gene TRBJ1-6, with D unclear. Trimming left V 4 bases short and J 7 bases short, with 18 bases between. Germline loops: CDR1 SGHNT, CDR2 YYREEE (reference sequence). The CDR3 loop spans 16 amino acids. The CDR3 DNA reads TGTGCCAGCAGCAGCAGGCTCACCCCAGGCAATTCACCCCTCCACTTT. The encoded protein is CASSSRLTPGNSPLHF.

V gene TRBV9 combines with J gene TRBJ2-7; 7 nucleotides match TRBD2. Looked up from germline, CDR1 is SGDLS and CDR2 is YYNGEE. V lost 0 bases and J lost 3; bases outside the gene matches: 3. The CDR3 has 14 amino acids. This chain's CDR3 is CASSVGEGGYEQYF. CDR3 bases: TGTGCCAGCAGCGTAGGGGAGGGTGGCTACGAGCAGTACTTC.

This clone showed up just once. The genes are TRBV9 and TRBJ1-2; D is possibly TRBD1 (5 bases). Germline values: CDR1 SGDLS, CDR2 YYNGEE. The V end was cut by 4 bases, the J end by 6 bases, with 31 bases between. The CDR3 has 19 residues. CDR3 sequence: CASSPLAASLGLGTDGYTF. As DNA, the CDR3 is TGTGCCAGCAGCCCCCTCGCTGCTTCCTTGGGGCTGGGAACAGATGGCTACACCTTC. The full variable domain, with the rest looked up from reference TRBV9 and TRBJ1-2, is DSGVTQTPKHLITATGQRVTLRCSPRSGDLSVYWYQQSLDQGLQFLIQYYNGEERAKGNILERFSAQQFPDLHSELNLSSLELGDSALYFCASSPLAASLGLGTDGYTFGSGTRLTVV.

The chain joins TRBV7-9 to TRBJ1-2; TRBD1 is a possible D gene (6 bases). CDR1 is SEHNR and CDR2 is FQNEAQ in the germline V gene (reference sequence). Trimming took off 4 bases at V and 8 bases at J, with 20 bases between the two ends. CDR3 size: 15 residues. This chain's CDR3 is CASSWGDGGALGYTF. CDR3 DNA sequence: TGTGCCAGCAGCTGGGGGGATGGGGGGGCATTGGGCTACACCTTC.

This chain joins TRBV19 and TRBJ1-1, with TRBD1 as a possible D gene (5 bases). From germline, CDR1 is LNHDA and CDR2 SQIVND (reference sequence). The CDR3 is 14 residues long. V was cut by 4 bases and J by 2 bases, with 11 bases left in between. CDR3 coding DNA: TGTGCCAGTAGTAAGCTGGGGACTAACACTGAAGCTTTCTTT. Its translation is CASSKLGTNTEAFF.

This sequence joins TRBV6-5 and TRBJ2-1, with a possible D match to TRBD2 (6 bases). V lost 5 bases to trimming and J lost 4 bases, with 15 bases between them. CDR3 size: 15 residues. Germline CDR1 reads MNHEY; CDR2 reads SVGAGI. CDR3 loop: CASSHARDLYNEQFF. In nucleotides, the CDR3 is TGTGCCAGCAGTCATGCCCGGGACTTATACAATGAGCAGTTCTTC.

The chain recombines TRBV27 with TRBJ2-2; tentatively, D is TRBD2 (5 bases). The CDR3 has 17 residues. V was trimmed by 3 bases and J by 6 bases, leaving 20 bases between them. CDR1 MNHEY and CDR2 SMNVEV come from the germline V gene (reference sequence). The CDR3 DNA sequence: TGTGCCAGCAGTTTCCGGTCTGGACTCGGGATTGCCGGGGAGCTGTTTTTT. Its translation: CASSFRSGLGIAGELFF.

J is TRBJ2-7 and V is TRBV10-3; 8 nucleotides agree with TRBD2. The CDR3 is 14 residues long. Germline values: CDR1 ENHRY, CDR2 SYGVKD. V trimming: 3 bases; J trimming: 3 bases; junction bases outside the gene matches: 4. For the CDR3, the DNA is TGTGCCATCAGTGACCCCGGGGGGGACTACGAGCAGTACTTC. Its protein is CAISDPGGDYEQYF.

This chain links TRBV30 with TRBJ2-3; 13 nucleotides line up with TRBD2. This CDR3 is built from 17 residues. Unmatched junction bases numbered 9, after V lost 0 bases and J lost 6 bases. CDR1 is GTSNPN and CDR2 is SVGIG in the germline V gene (reference sequence). CDR3 in amino acids: CAWSVRLAGGHWDTQYF. CDR3 in DNA: TGTGCCTGGAGTGTTCGACTAGCGGGGGGCCACTGGGATACGCAGTATTTT.

The chain uses TRBV7-6 and TRBJ2-3, with 7 bases identical to TRBD1. With 4 bases clipped from V and 2 bases from J, the junction kept 12 bases outside the gene matches. This CDR3 comprises 17 residues. Looked up from germline, CDR1 is SGHVS and CDR2 is FNYEAQ. CDR3 DNA: TGTGCCAGCAGCTCCCCTTCACAGGGGATCGTCACAGATACGCAGTATTTT. It encodes CASSSPSQGIVTDTQYF. The whole variable domain, filled in from reference TRBV7-6 and TRBJ2-3, reads GAGVSQSPRYKVTKRGQDVALRCDPISGHVSLYWYRQALGQGPEFLTYFNYEAQQDKSGLPNDRFSAERPEGSISTLTIQRTEQRDSAMYRCASSSPSQGIVTDTQYFGPGTRLTVL.

V gene TRBV15 combines with J gene TRBJ2-7, with TRBD2 matching over 7 bases. V lost 5 bases and J lost 3; bases outside the gene matches: 7. Germline values: CDR1 LNHNV, CDR2 YYDKDF (reference sequence). The CDR3 sequence is 14 residues long. For the CDR3, the DNA is TGTGCCACCAGCGGGGGGGGATTCCTCTACGAGCAGTACTTC. Residues: CATSGGGFLYEQYF.

The rearrangement joins TRBV4-1 to TRBJ2-7; a weak D match, TRBD1 (6 bases). Trimming pared 3 bases from V and 6 bases from J, leaving 15 bases between. This CDR3 contains 14 residues. Germline V gene lookup returns CDR1 MGHRA and CDR2 YSYEKL. The CDR3 DNA reads TGCGCCAGCAGCCAGCCTGGACAGTCCCCCGAGCAGTACTTC. Protein sequence: CASSQPGQSPEQYF.